The 18 T cell receptor beta chains reported below all come from one sample, sequenced in a study of Ad26.COV2.S vaccination and SARS-CoV-2 variants. The repertoire was sequenced with immunoSEQ multiplex PCR; TCRdb's copy has only in-frame clones and lacks some. The top ten clones hold less than 3% of a sample with some 240,000 clones, roughly 85% of them seen once. Treatment here: approximately 18 received Ad26.COV2.S at low or high dose, single or two shots; about 5 received placebo; per-sample allocation not given. Sampling was performed 63 days after the first vaccine or placebo injection. Sequenced material: peripheral blood, taken in a trial of Ad26.COV2.S vaccine versus placebo. The receptors originated from a person between 18 and 65 years old who received the Ad26.COV2.S COVID-19 vaccine or a placebo.

The chain joins TRBV15 to TRBJ2-1, with D tentatively TRBD1 or TRBD2 (5 bases each). The CDR3 has 14 amino acids. V lost 7 bases to trimming and J lost 8 bases, with 18 bases between them. CDR1 is LNHNV, CDR2 YYDKDF, per germline (reference sequence). CDR3 sequence: CATTATRGDYEQFF. CDR3 coding DNA: TGTGCCACCACCGCGACCCGAGGGGATTATGAGCAGTTCTTC.

The chain uses TRBV18 and TRBJ2-4; D gene unclear. Trimming took off 4 bases at V and 2 bases at J, with 9 bases between the two ends. The CDR3 has 14 residues. The germline V gene has CDR1 KGHSH and CDR2 LQKENI. For the CDR3, the DNA is TGTGCCAGCTCACGCTACGATACCAAAAACATTCAGTACTTC. Residues: CASSRYDTKNIQYF.

The chain uses TRBV19 and TRBJ1-5; 7 positions agree with TRBD1. Looked up from germline, CDR1 is LNHDA and CDR2 is SQIVND (reference sequence). The CDR3 has 16 amino acids. Trimming took 4 bases from V and 2 from J; bases not matched to a gene: 8. In nucleotides, the CDR3 is TGTGCCAGTAGTACAGGGGGGGGTTTAGGCAATCAGCCCCAGCATTTT. Its translation: CASSTGGGLGNQPQHF.

The chain has TRBV7-8 and TRBJ2-1; 7 positions agree with TRBD2. The V segment lost 3 bases and the J segment 4 bases; nucleotides outside the gene matches: 21. The CDR3 sequence is 20 residues long. The germline V gene encodes CDR1 SGHVS and CDR2 FQNEAQ. The CDR3, as DNA: TGTGCCAGCAGCTTTCTAGTGATAGAGGGGAACGCGGGGGATTACAATGAGCAGTTCTTC. Encoded protein: CASSFLVIEGNAGDYNEQFF.

This chain connects TRBV11-2 to TRBJ2-1; 9 nucleotides match TRBD1. J lost 6 bases, V lost 6 bases, and 15 bases had no gene match. The CDR3 sequence is 17 residues long. CDR1 and CDR2 from the germline V gene are SGHAT and FQNNGV. CDR3 region: CASRRVGGAGQGNEQFF. The CDR3 bases are TGTGCCAGCAGGAGAGTGGGCGGAGCGGGACAGGGCAATGAGCAGTTCTTC.

Points on this clone: A junction boundary mismatches the germline segment, possibly from a read error. The chain couples TRBV7-9 to TRBJ2-3, with 8 nucleotides matching TRBD2. CDR1 and CDR2 from the germline V gene are SEHNR and FQNEAQ (reference sequence). The CDR3 length is 18 residues. The CDR3 DNA reads as TGTGCCAGCAGCCATCCAACCGGGGCGGGGGGAAACACAGATGCGCAGTATTTT. Translation: CASSHPTGAGGNTDAQYF. The full variable domain, its missing parts supplied by reference TRBV7-9 and TRBJ2-3, is DTGVSQNPRHKITKRGQNVTFRCDPISEHNRLYWYRQTLGQGPEFLTYFQNEAQLEKSRLLSDRFSAERPKGSFSTLEIQRTEQGDSAMYLCASSHPTGAGGNTDAQYFGPGTRLTVL.

The CDR3 region is CASSLALLAGTDTQYF. DNA for the CDR3: TGTGCCAGCAGCCTAGCTTTGTTGGCTGGCACAGATACGCAGTATTTT. V is TRBV4-2 and J is TRBJ2-3; D remains ambiguous. Trimming shortened V by 4 bases and J by 1 base, and 15 bases separated the two germline ends. The CDR3 sequence is 16 residues long. CDR1 is LGHNA, CDR2 YNFKEQ, per germline.

The chain is built from TRBV5-1 and TRBJ2-1, with TRBD2 identical over 14 bases. V shed 3 bases and J 8 bases; nucleotides not matched to a gene: 10. The germline CDR1 and CDR2 sequences are SGHRS and YFSETQ. There are 17 residues in the CDR3. The chain's CDR3 is CASSSMTSGRAWDEQFF. CDR3 DNA: TGCGCCAGCAGCTCCATGACTAGCGGGAGGGCCTGGGATGAGCAGTTCTTC.

The chain couples TRBV2 to TRBJ1-2; D may be TRBD1 (5 bases). Germline lookup yields CDR1 SNHLY and CDR2 FYNNEI. The CDR3 contains 13 residues. V was trimmed by 6 bases and J by 7 bases, leaving 15 bases between them. CDR3 sequence (DNA): TGTGCCAGCAGCCCCGGGCCTGGGGGTGGCTACACCTTC. Amino acids: CASSPGPGGGYTF.

This chain joins TRBV11-2 and TRBJ2-5; D is ambiguous. The CDR3 has 13 residues. Germline lookup yields CDR1 SGHAT and CDR2 FQNNGV. Trimming shortened V by 6 bases and J by 7 bases, and 15 bases separated the two germline ends. This CDR3 reads CASRTLESRTQYF. The CDR3 DNA follows: TGTGCCAGCAGGACCCTGGAGTCACGGACCCAGTACTTC.

The rearrangement uses TRBV5-4 and TRBJ2-7; D may be TRBD2 (5 bases). V gave up 4 bases and J gave up 2 bases, with 7 bases separating them. CDR1 and CDR2 (germline): SGHNT, YYREEE (reference sequence). The CDR3 spans 12 residues. In DNA, the CDR3 is TGTGCCAGCAGCGTCGGGACCTACGAGCAGTACTTC. Residues: CASSVGTYEQYF.

The chain links TRBV4-2 to TRBJ2-2; 8 nucleotides line up with TRBD1. This CDR3 spans 17 amino acids. In germline, CDR1 is LGHNA, CDR2 YNFKEQ. Germline trimming cut 1 base from V and 6 bases from J; bases unmatched to any gene: 10. CDR3 region: CASSQVWNRGRPGELFF. In nucleotides, the CDR3 is TGTGCCAGCAGCCAAGTGTGGAACAGGGGGAGACCCGGGGAGCTGTTTTTT.

J is TRBJ2-3 and V is TRBV4-2, with TRBD2 matching over 10 bases. The length of the CDR3 is 16 residues. Unmatched junction bases numbered 9, after V lost 4 bases and J lost 5 bases. Looked up from germline, CDR1 is LGHNA and CDR2 is YNFKEQ. The CDR3 reads CASSLEREGLGDTQYF. Written as DNA, the CDR3 is TGTGCCAGCAGCCTAGAGCGGGAGGGCCTCGGAGATACGCAGTATTTT.

The gene calls are TRBV7-3 and TRBJ2-5; TRBD1 matches at 8 bases. The CDR3 loop spans 14 amino acids. The germline V gene encodes CDR1 SGHTA and CDR2 FQGTGA. With 4 bases clipped from V and 4 bases from J, the junction kept 5 bases outside the gene matches. For the CDR3, the DNA is TGTGCCAGCAGCTCGACAGGGGCCGGAGAGACCCAGTACTTC. This sequence encodes CASSSTGAGETQYF.

The chain joins TRBV20-1 to TRBJ2-2; D may be TRBD1 (5 bases). The CDR3 length is 12 residues. Germline V gene lookup returns CDR1 DFQATT and CDR2 SNEGSKA (reference sequence). Trimming took 3 bases from V and 5 from J, leaving 7 bases between them. DNA of the CDR3: TGCAGTGCTAGTAAGGGGACCGGGGAGCTGTTTTTT. Protein sequence: CSASKGTGELFF.

This clone came up once. The V and J genes are TRBV6-2 or TRBV6-3 and TRBJ2-2; the match to TRBD1 covers 8 bases. The germline gives CDR1 MNHEY, CDR2 SVGEGT. This CDR3 has 14 residues. After removal of 2 bases from V and 7 bases from J, the junction contained 3 bases not matched to a gene. The CDR3 sequence: CASSYETGDGELFF. The CDR3 coding sequence is TGTGCCAGCAGTTACGAGACAGGGGACGGGGAGCTGTTTTTT.

CDR3 in DNA: TGTGCCTGGAGTGTATCCTCTTCTATGACAGGGGGCAATTCACCCCTCCACTTT. Protein sequence: CAWSVSSSMTGGNSPLHF. The J gene is TRBJ1-6, the V gene TRBV30, with 10 bases aligning to TRBD1. V trimming: 0 bases; J trimming: 7 bases; junction bases outside the gene matches: 12. CDR3 length equals 18 residues. CDR1 is GTSNPN and CDR2 is SVGIG in the germline V gene (reference sequence).

The J gene is TRBJ2-7, the V gene TRBV9, with D possibly matching TRBD1 (5 bases). Per germline, CDR1 SGDLS and CDR2 YYNGEE. The V end was cut by 6 bases, the J end by 4 bases, with 11 bases between. The CDR3 has 12 amino acids. In DNA form, the CDR3 reads TGTGCCAGCACCCCCGCAGGGTACGAGCAGTACTTC. This translates into CASTPAGYEQYF.